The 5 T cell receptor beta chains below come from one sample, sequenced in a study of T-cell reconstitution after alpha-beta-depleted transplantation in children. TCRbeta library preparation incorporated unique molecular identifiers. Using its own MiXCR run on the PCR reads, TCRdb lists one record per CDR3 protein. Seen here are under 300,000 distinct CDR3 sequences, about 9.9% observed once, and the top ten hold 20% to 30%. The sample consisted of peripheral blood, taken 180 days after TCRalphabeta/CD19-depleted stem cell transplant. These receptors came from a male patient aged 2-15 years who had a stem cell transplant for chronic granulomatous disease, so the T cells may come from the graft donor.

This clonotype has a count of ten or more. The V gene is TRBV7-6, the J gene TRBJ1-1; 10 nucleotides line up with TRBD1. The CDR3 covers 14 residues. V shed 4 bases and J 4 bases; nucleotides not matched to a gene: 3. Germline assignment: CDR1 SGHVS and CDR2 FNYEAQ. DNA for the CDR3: TGTGCCAGCAGCTATCGGACAGGGGGCACTGAAGCTTTCTTT. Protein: CASSYRTGGTEAFF.

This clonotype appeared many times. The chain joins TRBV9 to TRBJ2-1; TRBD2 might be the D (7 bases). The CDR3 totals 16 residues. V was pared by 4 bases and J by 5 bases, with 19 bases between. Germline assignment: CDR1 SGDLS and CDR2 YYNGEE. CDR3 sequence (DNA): TGTGCCAGCAGCCCCATTAAAGGGGGGGACCACAATGAGCAGTTCTTC. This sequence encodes CASSPIKGGDHNEQFF.

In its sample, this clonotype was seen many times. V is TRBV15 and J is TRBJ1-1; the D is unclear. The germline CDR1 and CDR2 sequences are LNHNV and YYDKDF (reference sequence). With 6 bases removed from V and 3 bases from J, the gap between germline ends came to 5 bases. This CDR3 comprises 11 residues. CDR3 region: CATRDYTEAFF. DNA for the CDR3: TGTGCCACCAGGGACTACACTGAAGCTTTCTTT.

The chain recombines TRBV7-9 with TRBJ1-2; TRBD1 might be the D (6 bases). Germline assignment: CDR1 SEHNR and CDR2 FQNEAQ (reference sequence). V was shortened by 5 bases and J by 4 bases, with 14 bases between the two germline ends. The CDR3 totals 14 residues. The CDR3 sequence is CASSLPGTSYGYTF. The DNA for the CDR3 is TGTGCCAGCAGCCTGCCCGGGACAAGCTATGGCTACACCTTC. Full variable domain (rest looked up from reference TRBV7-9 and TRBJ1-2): DTGVSQNPRHKITKRGQNVTFRCDPISEHNRLYWYRQTLGQGPEFLTYFQNEAQLEKSRLLSDRFSAERPKGSFSTLEIQRTEQGDSAMYLCASSLPGTSYGYTFGSGTRLTVV.

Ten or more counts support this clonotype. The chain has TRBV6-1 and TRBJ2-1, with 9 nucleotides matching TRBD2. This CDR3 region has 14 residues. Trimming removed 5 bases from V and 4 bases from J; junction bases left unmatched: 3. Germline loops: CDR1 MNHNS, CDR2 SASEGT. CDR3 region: CASSPTSGYNEQFF. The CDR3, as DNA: TGTGCCAGCAGTCCGACTAGCGGATACAATGAGCAGTTCTTC.